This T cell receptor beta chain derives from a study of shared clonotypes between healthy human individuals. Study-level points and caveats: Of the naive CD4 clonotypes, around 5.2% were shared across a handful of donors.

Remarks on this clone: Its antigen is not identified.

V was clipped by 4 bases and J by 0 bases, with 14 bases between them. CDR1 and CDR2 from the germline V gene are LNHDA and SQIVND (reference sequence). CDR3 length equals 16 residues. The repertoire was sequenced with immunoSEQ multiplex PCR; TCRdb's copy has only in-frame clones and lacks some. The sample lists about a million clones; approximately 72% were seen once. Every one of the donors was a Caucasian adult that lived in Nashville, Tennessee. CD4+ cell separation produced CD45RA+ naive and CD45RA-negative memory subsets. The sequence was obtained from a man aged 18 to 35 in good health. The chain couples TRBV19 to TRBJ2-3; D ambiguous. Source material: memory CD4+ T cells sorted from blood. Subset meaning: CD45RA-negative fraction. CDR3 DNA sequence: TGTGCCAGTAGTAGGCTTCGCGGAGCTAGCACAGATACGCAGTATTTT. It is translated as CASSRLRGASTDTQYF.